These T cell receptor beta chains were read from a single sample in a study of cytomegalovirus exposure and HLA in healthy donors. The table came from immunoSEQ multiplex PCR; TCRdb's copy has only in-frame clones and leaves some out. The sample holds roughly 100,000 clones, around three quarters seen once. The sample was PBMCs. These receptors came from a woman aged 45-59 years in good health and CMV-seropositive. CDR3s include the opening cysteine and the closing phenylalanine or tryptophan. The order of the fields is J gene, clone size, D gene, V gene, CDR3 protein, CDR3 DNA. A D gene is named only where the DNA matches it firmly. Clone size is given for some rows only: seen once, a few or many times, or a class if the clone is expanded.

J: TRBJ2-3
size: .
D: TRBD1
V: TRBV18
CDR3: CASSPRDRVADTQYF
DNA: TGTGCCAGCTCACCTCGGGACAGGGTGGCAGATACGCAGTATTTT

J: TRBJ2-1
size: .
D: TRBD1
V: TRBV12-5
CDR3: CASGRQGIGYEQFF
DNA: TGTGCTAGTGGGCGACAGGGGATAGGATATGAGCAGTTCTTC

J: TRBJ2-1
size: few
D: TRBD1
V: TRBV5-4
CDR3: CASSLPGQGDEQFF
DNA: TGTGCCAGCAGCTTGCCGGGACAGGGTGATGAGCAGTTCTTC

J: TRBJ2-5
size: once
D: .
V: TRBV6-5
CDR3: CASTKRGGETQYF
DNA: TGTGCCAGCACCAAAAGGGGGGGGGAGACCCAGTACTTC

J: TRBJ1-3
size: few
D: TRBD1
V: TRBV28
CDR3: CASSGTGPSGNTIYF
DNA: TGTGCCAGCAGTGGGACAGGTCCCTCTGGAAACACCATATATTTT

J: TRBJ2-7
size: .
D: TRBD2
V: TRBV27
CDR3: CASTTSRSSGRHEQYF
DNA: TGTGCCAGCACCACTTCGCGGTCTAGCGGGAGGCACGAGCAGTACTTC

J: TRBJ2-1
size: .
D: .
V: TRBV25-1
CDR3: CASSPLGDSNNEQFF
DNA: TGTGCCAGCAGTCCTTTGGGCGACAGCAACAATGAGCAGTTCTTC

J: TRBJ1-2
size: .
D: TRBD1
V: TRBV6-6
CDR3: CASSPRTGVVYGYTF
DNA: TGTGCCAGCAGTCCACGGACAGGGGTGGTCTATGGCTACACCTTC

J: TRBJ1-1
size: .
D: .
V: TRBV6-6
CDR3: CASSYDTVTFF
DNA: TGTGCCAGCAGTTACGACACCGTGACTTTCTTT

J: TRBJ2-5
size: .
D: .
V: TRBV6-6
CDR3: CASKPGSQETQYF
DNA: TGTGCCAGCAAGCCGGGGTCACAAGAGACCCAGTACTTC

J: TRBJ2-3
size: .
D: TRBD2
V: TRBV5-4
CDR3: CASRMGLAGPTDTQYF
DNA: TGTGCCAGCAGAATGGGGCTAGCGGGACCCACGGATACGCAGTATTTT

J: TRBJ2-3
size: .
D: .
V: TRBV18
CDR3: CASRRDSTDTQYF
DNA: TGTGCCTCGCGGCGGGATTCCACAGATACGCAGTATTTT

J: TRBJ2-7
size: few
D: TRBD1
V: TRBV18
CDR3: CASSPGQGAFYEQYF
DNA: TGTGCCAGCTCTCCCGGACAGGGAGCCTTCTACGAGCAGTACTTC

J: TRBJ2-7
size: once
D: .
V: TRBV6-1
CDR3: CASSEAPGAYEQYF
DNA: TGTGCCAGCAGTGAAGCGCCGGGGGCCTACGAGCAGTACTTC

J: TRBJ1-6
size: .
D: .
V: TRBV6-1
CDR3: CASMSTFMSPLHF
DNA: TGTGCCAGCATGTCGACTTTTATGTCACCCCTCCACTTT

J: TRBJ1-2
size: .
D: .
V: TRBV29-1
CDR3: CSVARGEANYGYTF
DNA: TGCAGCGTTGCTAGGGGCGAAGCTAACTATGGCTACACCTTC

J: TRBJ2-7
size: .
D: .
V: TRBV28
CDR3: CASMGHVSGHYEQYF
DNA: TGTGCCAGCATGGGGCACGTCTCGGGACATTACGAGCAGTACTTC

J: TRBJ2-1
size: .
D: .
V: TRBV28
CDR3: CASSSEAGVGNEQFF
DNA: TGTGCCAGCAGTTCTGAAGCAGGGGTGGGCAATGAGCAGTTCTTC

J: TRBJ2-7
size: .
D: TRBD1
V: TRBV19
CDR3: CASSIGDRGEQYF
DNA: TGTGCCAGTAGTATTGGGGACAGGGGCGAGCAGTACTTC

J: TRBJ2-5
size: .
D: .
V: TRBV7-3
CDR3: CASSLRVSGETQYF
DNA: TGTGCCAGCAGCTTACGGGTGTCCGGAGAGACCCAGTACTTC

J: TRBJ1-1
size: few
D: .
V: TRBV5-6
CDR3: CASSFSGSEAFF
DNA: TGTGCCAGCAGCTTTTCCGGGTCGGAAGCTTTCTTT

J: TRBJ2-1
size: .
D: .
V: TRBV29-1
CDR3: CSAARGSSEQFF
DNA: TGCAGCGCCGCTAGGGGGTCCTCGGAGCAGTTCTTC

J: TRBJ2-2
size: few
D: TRBD1
V: TRBV6-1
CDR3: CASLRQGAGELFF
DNA: TGTGCCAGCCTCCGACAGGGGGCGGGGGAGCTGTTTTTT

J: TRBJ2-5
size: .
D: TRBD2
V: TRBV10-1
CDR3: CASSETSVAETQYF
DNA: TGCGCCAGCAGTGAGACTAGCGTGGCAGAGACCCAGTACTTC

J: TRBJ2-1
size: once
D: TRBD1
V: TRBV5-6
CDR3: CASSFRQGPYNEQFF
DNA: TGTGCCAGCAGCTTTAGACAGGGCCCCTACAATGAGCAGTTCTTC

J: TRBJ1-2
size: .
D: TRBD1
V: TRBV5-6
CDR3: CASSLLPTGNYGYTF
DNA: TGTGCCAGCAGCTTACTACCGACAGGGAACTATGGCTACACCTTC

J: TRBJ2-1
size: .
D: .
V: TRBV9
CDR3: CASSVGQGSYNEQFF
DNA: TGTGCCAGCAGCGTTGGGCAGGGGTCCTACAATGAGCAGTTCTTC

J: TRBJ2-2
size: .
D: TRBD2
V: TRBV7-9
CDR3: CASSPVTSGHLNTGELFF
DNA: TGTGCCAGCAGCCCGGTGACTAGCGGTCACTTGAACACCGGGGAGCTGTTTTTT

J: TRBJ2-7
size: .
D: .
V: TRBV7-9
CDR3: CSSSFSYEQYF
DNA: TGTTCCAGCAGCTTTAGCTACGAGCAGTACTTC